This T cell receptor beta chain came from a study of beta chain features in type 1 diabetes. Overall study results and limits: cDNA-based reads could over-represent cells with high TCR expression. People with Type 1 diabetes carried modestly yet significantly shorter TCRB CDR3s in all four CD4+ subsets.

Trimming took off 1 base at V and 4 bases at J, with 10 bases between the two ends. The CDR3 extends over 14 amino acids. The germline V gene has CDR1 SGHDN and CDR2 FVKESK. All of the isolated RNA was reverse transcribed, so expressed TCRB transcripts were sequenced. Sequencing was performed with immunoSEQ multiplex PCR; in TCRdb, only in-frame clones are kept and a portion is missing. The data contain 600,000 to 700,000 clones, over 10% of them singletons. This clone was detected only a few times. Its antigen is unknown. The chain combines TRBV14 with TRBJ1-2; D is unresolved. Sequencing used naive CD4+ T cells from blood. This TCR derives from a man aged 25 to 45 with type 1 diabetes. For the CDR3, the DNA is TGTGCCAGCAGCCAAGTGGGAGTTCTCTATGGCTACACCTTC. Its translation is CASSQVGVLYGYTF.